Listed below are T cell receptor beta chains from one sample, sequenced in a study of blood T cell repertoires in COVID-19. Produced via immunoSEQ multiplex PCR; TCRdb's table is partial and in-frame only. Of roughly 250,000 clones listed, more than 85% are singletons. Sequenced input: peripheral blood. The receptors stem from a young man with acute or convalescent COVID-19. The CDR3 runs from the conserved cysteine through the conserved F or W. A D gene is named only where the DNA matches it firmly. The size entry is marked missing in some rows and otherwise reads once, few, many or a size class.

D,J,V,size,CDR3,DNA
TRBD2,TRBJ2-3,TRBV7-3,.,CASSLSLGTSVSDTQYF,TGTGCCAGCAGCTTATCCCTCGGGACTAGCGTTTCAGATACGCAGTATTTT
TRBD2,TRBJ2-2,TRBV5-5,.,CASSLSGGRSGELFF,TGTGCCAGCAGTTTATCCGGGGGGAGGTCCGGGGAGCTGTTTTTT
.,TRBJ1-6,TRBV6-5,few,CASRETVNSPLHF,TGTGCCAGCAGGGAGACGGTCAATTCACCCCTCCACTTT
.,TRBJ2-7,TRBV28,.,CASSLLGQGSSYEQYF,TGTGCCAGCAGTTTATTGGGGCAGGGGAGCTCCTACGAGCAGTACTTC
.,TRBJ1-2,TRBV6-1,.,CASSDSGFAASGYTF,TGTGCCAGCAGTGATTCGGGGTTCGCCGCGAGCGGCTACACCTTC
TRBD2,TRBJ2-2,TRBV19,.,CASSILRGSGDPNTGELFF,TGTGCCAGTAGTATCCTCCGAGGTAGCGGGGACCCCAACACCGGGGAGCTGTTTTTT
TRBD2,TRBJ2-1,TRBV14,.,CASSLGLAGGEQFF,TGTGCCAGCAGCCTAGGACTAGCGGGGGGGGAGCAGTTCTTC
.,TRBJ1-1,TRBV9,.,CASSTRGEPGFDGLNTEAFF,TGTGCCAGCAGCACTCGGGGAGAGCCCGGATTTGACGGACTGAACACTGAAGCTTTCTTT
.,TRBJ2-2,TRBV30,.,CAWKRMVGELFF,TGTGCCTGGAAGAGGATGGTCGGGGAGCTGTTTTTT
.,TRBJ1-1,TRBV19,.,CASSVLVGGEGTEAFF,TGTGCCAGTAGTGTTCTAGTAGGAGGGGAAGGAACTGAAGCTTTCTTT
TRBD1,TRBJ2-7,TRBV12-3/TRBV12-4,.,CASSLGRGREQYF,TGTGCCAGCAGTTTAGGCAGGGGGCGCGAGCAGTACTTC
.,TRBJ1-5,TRBV7-6,.,CASSPSGGSGSNQPQHF,TGTGCCAGCAGCCCAAGCGGGGGCTCTGGTAGCAATCAGCCCCAGCATTTT
TRBD1,TRBJ1-5,TRBV5-4,.,CASSLQGEVQPQHF,TGTGCCAGCAGCTTACAGGGGGAAGTTCAGCCCCAGCATTTT
.,TRBJ1-1,TRBV5-1,many,CASSSSQENTEAFF,TGCGCCAGCAGTTCCTCCCAGGAGAACACTGAAGCTTTCTTT
.,TRBJ1-2,TRBV7-9,.,CASSLYGFLNYGYTF,TGTGCCAGCAGCTTATACGGTTTCCTGAACTATGGCTACACCTTC
TRBD1,TRBJ2-7,TRBV10-3,.,CAISEGQGSYEQYF,TGTGCCATCAGTGAAGGACAGGGCTCCTACGAGCAGTACTTC
.,TRBJ2-2,TRBV19,.,CASSIGLSTGELFF,TGTGCCAGTAGTATTGGACTTTCCACCGGGGAGCTGTTTTTT
.,TRBJ1-1,TRBV5-1,.,CASSWEGPRGGEAFF,TGCGCCAGCAGCTGGGAAGGGCCCCGAGGAGGTGAAGCTTTCTTT
TRBD1,TRBJ1-1,TRBV3-1/TRBV3-2,.,CASSRGQGGTEAFF,TGTGCCAGCAGCCGCGGACAGGGGGGGACTGAAGCTTTCTTT
.,TRBJ1-3,TRBV28,.,CASSFRGNTIYF,TGTGCCAGCAGTTTTAGAGGAAACACCATATATTTT
TRBD1,TRBJ1-2,TRBV6-5,.,CASTDRARGYTF,TGTGCCAGCACCGACAGGGCGAGGGGCTACACCTTC
.,TRBJ1-1,TRBV2,.,CASRMGQRRSEAFF,TGTGCCAGCAGGATGGGACAAAGGCGGTCTGAAGCTTTCTTT
.,TRBJ1-2,TRBV3-1/TRBV3-2,.,CASSLGSSWDGYTF,TGTGCCAGCAGCCTCGGGTCCTCCTGGGATGGCTACACCTTC
.,TRBJ2-3,TRBV6-6,.,CASSFDFLSTDTQYF,TGTGCCAGCAGCTTCGATTTCCTAAGCACAGATACGCAGTATTTT
TRBD1,TRBJ1-1,TRBV3-1/TRBV3-2,.,CASSRPGQEEAFF,TGTGCCAGCAGCCGCCCGGGACAGGAAGAAGCTTTCTTT
.,TRBJ2-3,TRBV7-6,.,CASRGGNTDTQYF,TGTGCCAGCAGGGGGGGTAACACAGATACGCAGTATTTT